Each of the 29 T cell receptor beta chains below was sequenced from the same sample in a study of human T cells and chemical hapten exposure. TCRdb reprocessed the RACE reads with MiXCR, giving one entry per CDR3 protein. The sample lists over 85,000 distinct CDR3 sequences; approximately 9.7% were seen once. Specified time point: healthy volunteer bleed at 2 weeks. Unfractionated whole blood was the source from which total RNA was extracted. Sequenced input: whole blood. The receptors shown here come from a female donor in good health. Some clones in this sample may be carry-over from other donors' samples.

J is TRBJ2-2 and V is TRBV5-1; 10 nucleotides match TRBD2. From germline, CDR1 is SGHRS and CDR2 YFSETQ. The CDR3 is 17 residues long. J was trimmed by 4 bases and V by 0 bases; bases with no gene match: 6. The CDR3 reads CASSLGAGGPGTGELFF. The CDR3 nucleotides read TGCGCCAGCAGCTTGGGAGCGGGAGGGCCCGGCACCGGGGAGCTGTTTTTT.

The table lists this clonotype with many counts. The V gene is TRBV20-1, the J gene TRBJ2-1, with D tentatively TRBD2 (5 bases). Germline-derived CDR1 and CDR2 are DFQATT and SNEGSKA (reference sequence). V was trimmed by 7 bases and J by 3 bases, leaving 16 bases between them. This CDR3 comprises 14 residues. CDR3 coding DNA: TGCAGTGTTCCCCGGGATTCAGACTACAATGAGCAGTTCTTC. Protein product: CSVPRDSDYNEQFF.

The chain links TRBV7-8 to TRBJ2-2, with D uncertain. Germline lookup yields CDR1 SGHVS and CDR2 FQNEAQ. The CDR3 spans 14 residues. V was shortened by 1 base and J by 6 bases, with 9 bases between the two germline ends. In DNA form, the CDR3 reads TGTGCCAGCAGCTTAGTTTTAACCGCCGGGGAGCTGTTTTTT. As protein: CASSLVLTAGELFF. The entire variable domain, with the rest obtained from reference TRBV7-8 and TRBJ2-2, is as follows: GAGVSQSPRYKVAKRGQDVALRCDPISGHVSLFWYQQALGQGPEFLTYFQNEAQLDKSGLPSDRFFAERPEGSVSTLKIQRTQQEDSAVYLCASSLVLTAGELFFGEGSRLTVL.

This clonotype came up many times. This chain connects TRBV27 to TRBJ2-7, with 7 bases fitting TRBD1. The CDR3 spans 15 residues. The V gene's germline CDR1 is MNHEY and CDR2 SMNVEV (reference sequence). Germline trimming cut 6 bases from V and 2 bases from J; bases unmatched to any gene: 10. CDR3 coding DNA: TGTGCCAGCAGCCCCAGGACAGGCCCAACCTACGAGCAGTACTTC. This encodes CASSPRTGPTYEQYF.

The rearrangement uses TRBV12-3 or TRBV12-4 and TRBJ2-2; D possibly corresponds to TRBD1 (6 bases). CDR3 length: 15 residues. Trimming removed 6 bases at V and 4 bases at J, with 15 bases between. The CDR3 region is CASSYQGHITGELFF. CDR3 coding DNA: TGTGCCAGCAGCTATCAGGGACACATCACCGGGGAGCTGTTTTTT.

This clonotype was found a few times. CDR3 DNA: TGCAGCGTATCAGGAAACTCTGGGGCCAACGTCCTGACTTTC. It encodes CSVSGNSGANVLTF. This sequence joins TRBV29-1 and TRBJ2-6; D ambiguous. Trimming shortened V by 6 bases and J by 0 bases, and 9 bases separated the two germline ends. The CDR3 totals 14 residues. CDR1 SQVTM and CDR2 ANQGSEA come from the germline V gene.

This clonotype is classed as medium-sized. This sequence joins TRBV6-6 and TRBJ1-4; the match to TRBD1 covers 7 bases. The junction had 3 bases not matched to a gene; V was cut back by 6 bases and J by 5 bases. The CDR3 is 13 amino acids. The germline CDR1 and CDR2 sequences are MNHNY and SVGAGI (reference sequence). The chain's CDR3 is CASSGTENEKLFF. The DNA for the CDR3 is TGTGCCAGCAGCGGGACAGAGAATGAAAAACTGTTTTTT.

The V and J genes are TRBV20-1 and TRBJ1-2; D possibly corresponds to TRBD1 (5 bases). Germline V gives CDR1 DFQATT, CDR2 SNEGSKA (reference sequence). The V and J ends lost 3 bases and 3 bases respectively, with 8 bases between them. CDR3 length: 12 amino acids. The CDR3 DNA is TGCAGTGCTAGGTTAGGGGACTATGGCTACACCTTC. Residues: CSARLGDYGYTF.

The chain uses TRBV20-1 and TRBJ1-1; D is ambiguous. Trimming pared 8 bases from V and 4 bases from J, leaving 14 bases between. This CDR3 has 12 residues. Germline V gives CDR1 DFQATT, CDR2 SNEGSKA (reference sequence). CDR3 coding DNA: TGCAGTCCCTCGGAGGCGGTCACTGAAGCTTTCTTT. Protein product: CSPSEAVTEAFF.

This clonotype turned up a few times. CDR3 amino acids: CSAGGTGNEQYF. The CDR3 DNA follows: TGCAGTGCCGGAGGGACAGGGAACGAGCAGTACTTC. The gene calls are TRBV20-1 and TRBJ2-7; 9 bases agree with TRBD1. The germline CDR1 and CDR2 sequences are DFQATT and SNEGSKA (reference sequence). The CDR3 has 12 amino acids. After removal of 6 bases from V and 5 bases from J, the junction contained 5 bases not matched to a gene.

Many counts were recorded for this clonotype. The rearrangement uses TRBV29-1 and TRBJ1-2; the match to TRBD1 covers 8 bases. The germline CDR1 and CDR2 sequences are SQVTM and ANQGSEA. This CDR3 is 13 amino acids long. Trimming took 7 bases from V and 3 from J; bases not matched to a gene: 7. CDR3 protein: CSARTGLDYGYTF. The DNA of the CDR3 is TGCAGCGCCAGGACAGGGTTGGACTATGGCTACACCTTC.

This clonotype has only a few counts. The genes are TRBV28 and TRBJ1-1; D is perhaps TRBD1 (6 bases). The ends were cut back, 5 bases at V and 4 bases at J, with 11 bases in the middle. The CDR3 has 13 amino acids. Per the germline V gene, CDR1 is MDHEN and CDR2 is SYDVKM. The CDR3 is CASSPQGFTEAFF. CDR3 DNA sequence: TGTGCCAGCAGTCCACAGGGATTCACTGAAGCTTTCTTT.

This clonotype has at least ten counts. The chain is built from TRBV12-3 or TRBV12-4 and TRBJ2-1; 9 bases are shared with TRBD2. This CDR3 has 15 amino acids. V shed 4 bases, J shed 8 bases, and the junction held 9 bases outside the gene matches. Here the CDR3 reads CASSWASGIGDEQFF. Written as DNA, the CDR3 is TGTGCCAGCAGTTGGGCTAGCGGGATTGGGGATGAGCAGTTCTTC.

V and J are TRBV28 and TRBJ1-6; D ambiguous. The CDR3 has 15 amino acids. Between the trimmed V and J ends, which lost 6 bases and 3 bases, there was a span of 12 bases. Germline V gives CDR1 MDHEN, CDR2 SYDVKM. The CDR3 here is CASSPDVNYNSPLHF. CDR3 nucleotide sequence: TGTGCCAGCAGCCCAGACGTTAACTATAATTCACCCCTCCACTTT.

The CDR3 DNA sequence: TGTGCCAGTGGACAGGGGGGAGGCGAGCAGTACTTC. It yields the protein CASGQGGGEQYF. This rearrangement joins TRBV27 to TRBJ2-7; TRBD1 aligns across 10 bases. The CDR3 has 12 amino acids. CDR1 MNHEY and CDR2 SMNVEV come from the germline V gene (reference sequence). The V gene end was trimmed by 9 bases and the J gene end by 6 bases; junction bases not matched to a gene: 5.

The chain is built from TRBV28 and TRBJ2-3, with D perhaps TRBD2 (5 bases). This CDR3 is built from 13 residues. The germline gives CDR1 MDHEN, CDR2 SYDVKM. Deletions cut 5 bases from V and 6 bases from J, with 12 bases between. In DNA, the CDR3 is TGTGCCAGCAGTCCTGGACTCGCCGATACGCAGTATTTT. It yields the protein CASSPGLADTQYF.

Ten or more counts support this clonotype. The J gene is TRBJ1-4, the V gene TRBV5-4, with D hard to call. V was shortened by 0 bases and J by 8 bases, with 11 bases between the two germline ends. Germline assignment: CDR1 SGHNT and CDR2 YYREEE (reference sequence). The CDR3 has 14 amino acids. CDR3 bases: TGTGCCAGCAGCTTGGGAGGATTTGGAGAAAAACTGTTTTTT. It is translated as CASSLGGFGEKLFF.

The chain has TRBV2 and TRBJ2-7; D perhaps matches TRBD1 (5 bases). CDR3 length: 18 residues. Germline V gene lookup returns CDR1 SNHLY and CDR2 FYNNEI. Trimming shortened V by 5 bases and J by 7 bases, and 30 bases separated the two germline ends. The CDR3 sequence is CASSHVGDTSLGSMEQYF. In DNA, the CDR3 is TGTGCCAGCAGTCACGTAGGGGATACGTCCCTGGGCTCTATGGAGCAGTACTTC.

The chain recombines TRBV12-3 or TRBV12-4 with TRBJ1-5; no clear D. The CDR3 is 13 amino acids. The germline V and J ends were trimmed by 7 bases and 3 bases, with 10 bases remaining between them. The CDR3 region is CASTRGFNQPQHF. CDR3 nucleotides: TGTGCCAGCACCCGGGGTTTCAATCAGCCCCAGCATTTT.

At least ten counts were recorded for this clonotype. This sequence joins TRBV20-1 and TRBJ2-3, with no clear D. V gave up 0 bases and J gave up 4 bases, with 5 bases separating them. In germline, CDR1 is DFQATT, CDR2 SNEGSKA (reference sequence). This CDR3 comprises 12 residues. CDR3 amino acids: CSAREQSDTQYF. CDR3 DNA sequence: TGCAGTGCTAGAGAACAATCAGATACGCAGTATTTT.

This clonotype has ten or more counts. The chain employs TRBV5-1 and TRBJ1-1; maybe TRBD1 (5 bases). With 0 bases removed from V and 8 bases from J, the gap between germline ends came to 5 bases. The length of the CDR3 is 11 residues. CDR1 is SGHRS, CDR2 YFSETQ, per germline. As DNA, the CDR3 is TGCGCCAGCAGCTTGGACAGGGAAGCTTTCTTT. As protein: CASSLDREAFF.

The V call is TRBV5-1, the J call TRBJ2-3; weak D call: TRBD2 (5 bases). This CDR3 is 14 amino acids long. The germline V and J ends were trimmed by 4 bases and 4 bases, with 13 bases remaining between them. Germline-derived CDR1 and CDR2 are SGHRS and YFSETQ. CDR3 amino acids: CASSPDRAADTQYF. The CDR3 nucleotides read TGCGCCAGCAGCCCAGACCGAGCGGCAGATACGCAGTATTTT.

This clonotype was seen a handful of times. The chain couples TRBV9 to TRBJ2-3; the D gene is possibly TRBD2 (6 bases). The CDR3 loop spans 16 amino acids. The germline gives CDR1 SGDLS, CDR2 YYNGEE. Deletions cut 3 bases from V and 4 bases from J, with 18 bases between. DNA for the CDR3: TGTGCCAGCAGCGGGGAGATAGTAGCGGATTCAGATACGCAGTATTTT. Its translation: CASSGEIVADSDTQYF.

The chain links TRBV19 to TRBJ1-3; a possible D gene is TRBD1 (5 bases). This CDR3 has 14 amino acids. Per the germline V gene, CDR1 is LNHDA and CDR2 is SQIVND (reference sequence). V was shortened by 6 bases and J by 0 bases, with 9 bases between the two germline ends. CDR3 DNA sequence: TGTGCCAGTAGGGACAAGAGCTCTGGAAACACCATATATTTT. Its protein is CASRDKSSGNTIYF.

The chain joins TRBV29-1 to TRBJ2-2, with 8 bases identical to TRBD1. CDR1 SQVTM and CDR2 ANQGSEA come from the germline V gene. This CDR3 has 18 amino acids. With V trimmed by 0 bases and J by 1 base, 10 bases remained unmatched. The DNA of the CDR3 is TGCAGCGTTGAAGATCGCGGGACCGGGACAGGGAACACCGGGGAGCTGTTTTTT. It translates to CSVEDRGTGTGNTGELFF.

The CDR3 sequence is CASSSGTIPPDTQYF. The CDR3 bases are TGCGCCAGCAGCTCAGGGACTATCCCCCCAGATACGCAGTATTTT. This sequence joins TRBV5-1 and TRBJ2-3, with 7 bases identical to TRBD2. Per germline, CDR1 SGHRS and CDR2 YFSETQ. Trimming at V came to 3 bases and at J to 4 bases, leaving 8 bases not matched to a gene. The CDR3 consists of 15 residues.

This clonotype was observed many times. This chain joins TRBV11-2 and TRBJ2-2, with D uncertain. V was cut by 2 bases and J by 0 bases, with 7 bases left in between. The CDR3 spans 15 residues. Germline V CDR1 and CDR2: SGHAT, FQNNGV. This CDR3 reads CASSLTRANTGELFF. The CDR3 DNA follows: TGTGCCAGCAGCTTAACCAGAGCGAACACCGGGGAGCTGTTTTTT.

This clonotype was seen many times. The chain links TRBV5-6 to TRBJ2-3; TRBD1 agrees at 7 bases. Germline V gives CDR1 SGHDT, CDR2 YYEEEE. The junction had 7 bases not matched to a gene; V was cut back by 4 bases and J by 5 bases. The CDR3 runs to 14 residues. The CDR3 reads CASSQGQAGDTQYF. In DNA, the CDR3 is TGTGCCAGCAGCCAAGGACAGGCCGGAGATACGCAGTATTTT.

For this clonotype: The CDR3 does not end in the conserved phenylalanine or tryptophan, so this is likely a read error. The DNA is omitted, as the CDR3 cannot be located on it reliably, and the CDR3 follows TCRdb's listing. The CDR3 sequence is CASSQCRDRRSV. The chain combines TRBV3-2 with TRBJ2-5; no check of the table's D call, TRBD1, against the DNA was made. TRBV3-2 is flagged as a pseudogene. The CDR3 spans 12 amino acids, including both terminal residues.